The next 16 T cell receptor beta chains were all read from a single sample in a study of cytomegalovirus exposure and HLA in healthy donors. PCR employed 60 Vbeta and 13 Jbeta primers. Clones were sequenced by immunoSEQ multiplex PCR, and TCRdb holds only the in-frame ones, with some missing. Among roughly 150,000 clones listed, about four fifths were seen once. Sequencing input: PBMCs. The source of these receptors is a male donor in good health and CMV-seropositive.

The chain recombines TRBV9 with TRBJ1-4, with D possibly being TRBD1 (5 bases). Germline values: CDR1 SGDLS, CDR2 YYNGEE. Trimming pared 4 bases from V and 5 bases from J, leaving 9 bases between. The CDR3 spans 13 residues. DNA of the CDR3: TGTGCCAGCAGCTCGCGGGGGAATGAAAAACTGTTTTTT. Translated, it gives CASSSRGNEKLFF.

This clone was found a few times. J is TRBJ1-1 and V is TRBV4-1; 10 nucleotides line up with TRBD1. This CDR3 is built from 14 residues. Germline trimming cut 5 bases from V and 4 bases from J; bases unmatched to any gene: 4. Germline V gene sequence: CDR1 MGHRA, CDR2 YSYEKL. CDR3 amino acids: CASSDRGRGTEAFF. The CDR3 nucleotides are TGCGCCAGCAGCGACAGGGGGCGAGGCACTGAAGCTTTCTTT.

This clone was picked up a small number of times. V is TRBV20-1 and J is TRBJ2-3; D remains unclear. This CDR3 contains 10 residues. From germline, CDR1 is DFQATT and CDR2 SNEGSKA (reference sequence). Trimming removed 5 bases at V and 3 bases at J, with 3 bases between. CDR3 coding DNA: TGCAGTGCTGAGACAGATACGCAGTATTTT. Protein product: CSAETDTQYF.

The chain uses TRBV30 and TRBJ2-7, with TRBD1 matching 7 bases. The germline V gene has CDR1 GTSNPN and CDR2 SVGIG (reference sequence). The CDR3 loop spans 14 amino acids. Trimming took 5 bases from V and 0 from J; bases not matched to a gene: 7. The DNA of the CDR3 is TGTGCCTGGGACAGGGACAGTAGCTCCTACGAGCAGTACTTC. This codes for CAWDRDSSSYEQYF.

The chain links TRBV18 to TRBJ1-2, with a tentative D call TRBD1 (6 bases). CDR1 and CDR2 (germline): KGHSH, LQKENI. The germline V and J ends were trimmed by 0 bases and 6 bases, with 17 bases remaining between them. The CDR3 totals 16 residues. The CDR3 sequence: CASSPPPLQGRDGYTF. The DNA for the CDR3 is TGTGCCAGCTCACCACCACCTTTACAGGGCCGGGATGGCTACACCTTC.

This clone has just one count. This chain connects TRBV7-2 to TRBJ2-1, with D perhaps TRBD1 (7 bases). This CDR3 spans 14 amino acids. Germline CDR1 and CDR2: SGHTA and FQGNSA. The V end was cut by 5 bases, the J end by 1 base, with 9 bases between. The CDR3 here is CASSPGGSYNEQFF. DNA for the CDR3: TGTGCCAGCAGCCCAGGGGGGTCCTACAATGAGCAGTTCTTC.

This sequence joins TRBV10-3 and TRBJ2-1; TRBD2 matches at 13 bases. The germline V gene encodes CDR1 ENHRY and CDR2 SYGVKD. The junction had 9 bases not matched to a gene; V was cut back by 10 bases and J by 6 bases. The CDR3 runs 15 residues. The DNA of the CDR3 is TGTGCCACCTCCCCCGGGACTAGCGGGGCCAATGAGCAGTTCTTC. It encodes CATSPGTSGANEQFF.

The chain employs TRBV9 and TRBJ2-7; 12 positions agree with TRBD1. CDR1 and CDR2 from the germline V gene are SGDLS and YYNGEE. V was clipped by 3 bases and J by 4 bases; unmatched bases: 5. This CDR3 is built from 15 residues. CDR3 coding DNA: TGTGCCAGCAGCGCCGGGACAGGGGGCGGATACGAGCAGTACTTC. It specifies CASSAGTGGGYEQYF.

The chain is built from TRBV15 and TRBJ1-1; D not certain. CDR3 length equals 15 residues. Germline CDR1 is LNHNV and CDR2 is YYDKDF (reference sequence). The germline V and J ends were trimmed by 5 bases and 0 bases, with 13 bases remaining between them. Here the CDR3 DNA reads TGTGCCACCAGCTTAAAGAGGGTCATGAACACTGAAGCTTTCTTT. Its translation is CATSLKRVMNTEAFF.

This clone was observed a handful of times. The chain is built from TRBV5-4 and TRBJ1-5; weak D call: TRBD1 (6 bases). There are 14 residues in the CDR3. The germline V gene has CDR1 SGHNT and CDR2 YYREEE (reference sequence). V lost 0 bases to trimming and J lost 5 bases, with 9 bases between them. In DNA form, the CDR3 reads TGTGCCAGCAGCTTGGTGGGGGCGGATCAGCCCCAGCATTTT. This sequence encodes CASSLVGADQPQHF.

V and J are TRBV6-6 and TRBJ2-7; 7 bases agree with TRBD1. Trimming removed 4 bases from V and 4 bases from J; junction bases left unmatched: 4. This CDR3 region has 13 residues. The germline V gene encodes CDR1 MNHNY and CDR2 SVGAGI (reference sequence). CDR3 residues: CASSWGQRYEQYF. In DNA, the CDR3 is TGTGCCAGCAGTTGGGGACAGAGGTACGAGCAGTACTTC.

J is TRBJ2-2 and V is TRBV30; D possibly corresponds to TRBD2 (6 bases). CDR3 length: 15 amino acids. Germline V gene data show CDR1 as GTSNPN and CDR2 as SVGIG (reference sequence). V lost 4 bases to trimming and J lost 5 bases, with 17 bases between them. The CDR3 region is CAWTPLGRRTGELFF. The CDR3 bases are TGTGCCTGGACCCCTCTGGGGAGGAGGACCGGGGAGCTGTTTTTT.

This rearrangement joins TRBV7-6 to TRBJ1-1; D gene ambiguous. Germline V gives CDR1 SGHVS, CDR2 FNYEAQ. CDR3 length equals 13 residues. V shed 7 bases and J shed 2 bases, with 11 bases lying between them. CDR3 bases: TGTGCCAGCAACCCTTTAGAAAACACTGAAGCTTTCTTT. Translating it yields CASNPLENTEAFF.

The V and J genes are TRBV7-8 and TRBJ1-1; TRBD1 matches at 7 bases. There are 15 residues in the CDR3. V gave up 5 bases and J gave up 0 bases; unmatched junction bases: 6. In germline, CDR1 is SGHVS, CDR2 FQNEAQ. The CDR3 sequence: CASSDRQGMNTEAFF. Written as DNA, the CDR3 is TGTGCCAGCAGCGACCGACAGGGTATGAACACTGAAGCTTTCTTT.

V usage is TRBV10-2 and J usage is TRBJ2-7, with a weak D call TRBD1 (6 bases). This CDR3 has 14 amino acids. The V gene's germline CDR1 is WSHSY and CDR2 SAAADI. V lost 6 bases to trimming and J lost 3 bases, with 15 bases between them. CDR3 in amino acids: CASRPGQPNYEQYF. CDR3 DNA sequence: TGCGCCAGCAGACCCGGACAGCCAAACTACGAGCAGTACTTC.

This clone was detected once. V gene TRBV7-2 combines with J gene TRBJ2-3, with TRBD2 matching over 9 bases. The CDR3 totals 17 residues. Germline V gene lookup returns CDR1 SGHTA and CDR2 FQGNSA. V shed 1 base and J 3 bases; nucleotides not matched to a gene: 8. CDR3 DNA: TGTGCCAGCAGCTTAGTAGGAGCGGGGGGAGGGACAGATACGCAGTATTTT. This sequence encodes CASSLVGAGGGTDTQYF.